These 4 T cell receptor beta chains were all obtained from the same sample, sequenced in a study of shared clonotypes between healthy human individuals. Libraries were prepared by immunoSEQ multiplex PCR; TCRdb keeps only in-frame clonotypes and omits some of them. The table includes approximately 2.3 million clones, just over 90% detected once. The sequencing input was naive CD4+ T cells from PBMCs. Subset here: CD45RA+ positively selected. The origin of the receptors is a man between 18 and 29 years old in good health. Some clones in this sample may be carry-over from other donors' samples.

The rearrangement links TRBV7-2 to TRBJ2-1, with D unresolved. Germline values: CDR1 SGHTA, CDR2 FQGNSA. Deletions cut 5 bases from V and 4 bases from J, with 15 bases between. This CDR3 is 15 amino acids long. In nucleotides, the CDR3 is TGTGCCAGCAGCCCCTCGGGCCCTGCTTACAATGAGCAGTTCTTC. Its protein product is CASSPSGPAYNEQFF.

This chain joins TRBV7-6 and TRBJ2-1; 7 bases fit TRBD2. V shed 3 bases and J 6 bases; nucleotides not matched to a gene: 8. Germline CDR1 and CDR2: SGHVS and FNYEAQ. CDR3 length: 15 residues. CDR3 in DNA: TGTGCCAGCAGCTTTGGCGGGAGCTTTACCAATGAGCAGTTCTTC. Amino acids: CASSFGGSFTNEQFF.

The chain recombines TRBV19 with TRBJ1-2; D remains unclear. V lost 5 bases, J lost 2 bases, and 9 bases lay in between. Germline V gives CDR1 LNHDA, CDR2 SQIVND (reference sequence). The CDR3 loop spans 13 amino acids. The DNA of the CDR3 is TGTGCCAGTAGTCGTACACCCAACTATGGCTACACCTTC. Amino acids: CASSRTPNYGYTF.

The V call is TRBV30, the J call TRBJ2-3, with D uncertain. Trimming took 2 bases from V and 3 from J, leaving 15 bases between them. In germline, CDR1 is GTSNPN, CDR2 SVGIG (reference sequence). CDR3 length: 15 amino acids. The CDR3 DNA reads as TGTGCCTGGAGTCCCCGGTCGGCCCTGACAGATACGCAGTATTTT. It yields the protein CAWSPRSALTDTQYF. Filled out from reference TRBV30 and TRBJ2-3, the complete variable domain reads SQTIHQWPATLVQPVGSPLSLECTVEGTSNPNLYWYRQAAGRGLQLLFYSVGIGQISSEVPQNLSASRPQDRQFILSSKKLLLSDSGFYLCAWSPRSALTDTQYFGPGTRLTVL.